Following are 21 T cell receptor beta chains from one sample sequenced in a study of post-analysis software for immune sequencing data. Overall study results and limits: Five or six TRBV segments were significantly more frequent in patients than in controls. TRBV5-6, TRBV5-1 and TRBV20-1 were among these segments.

TCR beta libraries were prepared from cDNA with unique molecular identifiers. MiXCR, applied by TCRdb to the PCR reads, yields one record per CDR3 protein. The sample has around 770,000 distinct CDR3 sequences; 40% to 55% are singletons. Their specific antigens are unknown. The sample was blood. Source of these receptors: a girl aged 5-17 years with multiple sclerosis.

The chain employs TRBV20-1 and TRBJ2-3; 8 positions match TRBD2. The CDR3 contains 14 residues. V lost 6 bases, J lost 3 bases, and 8 bases stayed unmatched. CDR1 and CDR2 from the germline V gene are DFQATT and SNEGSKA (reference sequence). CDR3 nucleotides: TGCAGTGCCGGGTCGGGGGGGACGACAGATACGCAGTATTTT. Encoded protein: CSAGSGGTTDTQYF.

A single count supports this clonotype. The chain joins TRBV18 to TRBJ2-3; 9 nucleotides line up with TRBD1. This CDR3 region has 16 residues. V shed 3 bases and J 0 bases; nucleotides not matched to a gene: 4. Looked up from germline, CDR1 is KGHSH and CDR2 is LQKENI. DNA for the CDR3: TGTGCCAGCTCACCCGTGACAGGGGGTAGCACAGATACGCAGTATTTT. The encoded protein is CASSPVTGGSTDTQYF.

The sample holds a few counts of this clonotype. This rearrangement joins TRBV7-2 to TRBJ1-2; 7 bases map to TRBD1. The CDR3 consists of 12 residues. Germline V gene lookup returns CDR1 SGHTA and CDR2 FQGNSA. After removal of 5 bases from V and 8 bases from J, the junction contained 5 bases not matched to a gene. In DNA, the CDR3 is TGTGCCAGCAGCCCCGACAGGGCCGGCTACACCTTC. Amino acid sequence: CASSPDRAGYTF.

This chain links TRBV4-1 with TRBJ1-6; D call uncertain. V was shortened by 1 base and J by 5 bases, with 9 bases between the two germline ends. In germline, CDR1 is MGHRA, CDR2 YSYEKL. The CDR3 runs to 15 residues. The CDR3 sequence is CASSQVEMDNSPLHF. In nucleotides, the CDR3 is TGCGCCAGCAGCCAAGTGGAGATGGATAATTCACCCCTCCACTTT.

This clonotype was seen only a few times. This chain joins TRBV2 and TRBJ2-3; D gene ambiguous. The CDR3 runs to 13 residues. Trimming cost V 6 bases and J 5 bases, with 12 bases left between them. CDR1 is SNHLY and CDR2 is FYNNEI in the germline V gene. CDR3 sequence (DNA): TGTGCCAGCAGCCCCCACGCTGGAGATACGCAGTATTTT. Protein product: CASSPHAGDTQYF.

The gene calls are TRBV6-2 or TRBV6-3 and TRBJ2-1; 9 bases agree with TRBD2. CDR1 is MNHEY, CDR2 SVGEGT, per germline. The trim removed 5 bases at V and 7 bases at J, leaving 12 bases unmatched. The CDR3 extends over 16 amino acids. The CDR3 nucleotides are TGTGCCAGCAGTGGGAGTTCGGCGGGAGGGATTAATGAGCAGTTCTTC. Its translation: CASSGSSAGGINEQFF.

This clonotype was seen only a few times. This rearrangement joins TRBV20-1 to TRBJ2-3; no firm D call. This CDR3 comprises 14 residues. Trimming shortened V by 2 bases and J by 0 bases, and 9 bases separated the two germline ends. Germline CDR1 is DFQATT and CDR2 is SNEGSKA (reference sequence). DNA of the CDR3: TGCAGTGCTAGATCCTACTTAAGCACAGATACGCAGTATTTT. Protein sequence: CSARSYLSTDTQYF.

This clonotype came up a few times. The genes are TRBV25-1 and TRBJ2-3, with D unresolved. CDR3 length equals 14 residues. The V end lost 6 bases, the J end lost 0 bases, and 10 bases lay between the germline ends. From germline, CDR1 is MGHDK and CDR2 SYGVNS. The DNA of the CDR3 is TGTGCCAGCAGAGGCGGCATCAGCACAGATACGCAGTATTTT. Residues: CASRGGISTDTQYF.

The V and J genes are TRBV7-9 and TRBJ2-3, with D tentatively TRBD1 or TRBD2 (5 bases each). This CDR3 region has 15 residues. The V gene's germline CDR1 is SEHNR and CDR2 FQNEAQ (reference sequence). Trimming shortened V by 5 bases and J by 4 bases, and 16 bases separated the two germline ends. The CDR3 bases are TGTGCCAGCAGCGCCGGGACCGATACAGCAGATACGCAGTATTTT. Amino acid sequence: CASSAGTDTADTQYF.

The chain has TRBV4-1 and TRBJ2-1; D perhaps matches TRBD2 (5 bases). The germline V and J ends were trimmed by 0 bases and 6 bases, with 15 bases remaining between them. This CDR3 region has 16 residues. The germline V gene has CDR1 MGHRA and CDR2 YSYEKL. CDR3 sequence: CASSQDLPSSCNEQFF. CDR3 in DNA: TGCGCCAGCAGCCAAGATCTCCCTAGCTCGTGCAATGAGCAGTTCTTC.

The rearrangement uses TRBV20-1 and TRBJ2-1; 7 bases match TRBD2. This CDR3 has 15 amino acids. Losses at the gene ends were 4 bases for V and 6 bases for J; bases not matched to a gene: 12. Germline V lookup: CDR1 DFQATT, CDR2 SNEGSKA (reference sequence). The CDR3 reads CSATPTSALFNEQFF. The CDR3 DNA follows: TGCAGTGCTACCCCCACTAGCGCCCTATTCAATGAGCAGTTCTTC.

V is TRBV9 and J is TRBJ1-2; 8 positions match TRBD1. The CDR3 sequence is 13 residues long. The J segment lost 5 bases and the V segment lost 3 bases, leaving 3 bases of the junction unmatched. CDR1 is SGDLS, CDR2 YYNGEE, per germline. The CDR3 loop reads CASSGQGPYGYTF. In DNA form, the CDR3 reads TGTGCCAGCAGCGGACAGGGGCCGTATGGCTACACCTTC.

In this sample, this clonotype turned up a few times. The chain couples TRBV7-2 to TRBJ1-2; 10 bases are shared with TRBD1. Looked up from germline, CDR1 is SGHTA and CDR2 is FQGNSA. The CDR3 is 14 amino acids. J lost 6 bases, V lost 1 base, and 2 bases had no gene match. The CDR3 nucleotides are TGTGCCAGCAGCTTAGTTGGGACAGGGGATGGCTACACCTTC. Its translation is CASSLVGTGDGYTF.

This chain joins TRBV6-6 and TRBJ2-1; 11 positions agree with TRBD2. The V segment lost 2 bases and the J segment 7 bases; nucleotides outside the gene matches: 7. The CDR3 covers 16 residues. Germline V gene data show CDR1 as MNHNY and CDR2 as SVGAGI (reference sequence). The DNA for the CDR3 is TGTGCCAGCAGTTACAGGGTACTAGCGGGAGTTAATGAGCAGTTCTTC. Amino acids: CASSYRVLAGVNEQFF.

The chain recombines TRBV7-6 with TRBJ2-3, with a tentative D call TRBD2 (6 bases). V shed 2 bases and J shed 2 bases, with 8 bases lying between them. The CDR3 is made up of 14 amino acids. Germline V gene lookup returns CDR1 SGHVS and CDR2 FNYEAQ. CDR3 sequence reads: CASSLTSNTDTQYF. The DNA of the CDR3 is TGTGCCAGCAGCTTAACTAGCAACACAGATACGCAGTATTTT.

The chain links TRBV11-2 to TRBJ2-1; TRBD2 might be the D (6 bases). V gave up 0 bases and J gave up 4 bases, with 10 bases separating them. Germline CDR1 SGHAT, CDR2 FQNNGV. This CDR3 contains 15 residues. CDR3 DNA: TGTGCCAGCAGCTTAGATTTAGGGACTTACAATGAGCAGTTCTTC. Translated, it gives CASSLDLGTYNEQFF.

This clonotype was seen a few times. The J gene is TRBJ1-5, the V gene TRBV20-1; 9 bases agree with TRBD1. Looked up from germline, CDR1 is DFQATT and CDR2 is SNEGSKA (reference sequence). V shed 3 bases, J shed 0 bases, and the junction held 9 bases outside the gene matches. The CDR3 contains 17 residues. CDR3 residues: CSARGDRDLYSNQPQHF. In nucleotides, the CDR3 is TGCAGTGCTAGGGGGGACAGGGACCTATATAGCAATCAGCCCCAGCATTTT.

This chain uses TRBV24-1 with TRBJ2-1; no firm D call. The germline gives CDR1 KGHDR, CDR2 SFDVKD. The V and J ends lost 6 bases and 6 bases respectively, with 14 bases between them. CDR3 length: 14 amino acids. CDR3 sequence: CATSSPGKGNEQFF. CDR3 nucleotide sequence: TGTGCCACCAGTTCGCCGGGTAAAGGCAATGAGCAGTTCTTC.

This clonotype appeared a few times. The chain has TRBV29-1 and TRBJ1-2; D gene unclear. This CDR3 region has 12 residues. The V and J ends lost 2 bases and 4 bases respectively, with 8 bases between them. Germline assignment: CDR1 SQVTM and CDR2 ANQGSEA. Written as DNA, the CDR3 is TGCAGCGTTGAATCGTCCTCCTATGGCTACACCTTC. Amino acid sequence: CSVESSSYGYTF.

The chain has TRBV7-3 and TRBJ2-7; D could derive from TRBD1 or TRBD2 (5 bases each). The CDR3 covers 14 residues. CDR1 SGHTA and CDR2 FQGTGA come from the germline V gene. V lost 2 bases to trimming and J lost 2 bases, with 10 bases between them. CDR3 residues: CASSLLQGPYEQYF. The CDR3 bases are TGTGCCAGCAGCTTACTGCAGGGACCCTACGAGCAGTACTTC.

The chain links TRBV25-1 to TRBJ2-7; D might be TRBD1 or TRBD2, each matching 5 bases. V dropped 9 bases and J dropped 6 bases, with 21 bases sitting between them. The CDR3 loop spans 14 amino acids. Germline V gene sequence: CDR1 MGHDK, CDR2 SYGVNS. DNA for the CDR3: TGTGCCAGTTCGGTCGGGACCCCACACTCCGAGCAGTACTTC. Protein product: CASSVGTPHSEQYF.